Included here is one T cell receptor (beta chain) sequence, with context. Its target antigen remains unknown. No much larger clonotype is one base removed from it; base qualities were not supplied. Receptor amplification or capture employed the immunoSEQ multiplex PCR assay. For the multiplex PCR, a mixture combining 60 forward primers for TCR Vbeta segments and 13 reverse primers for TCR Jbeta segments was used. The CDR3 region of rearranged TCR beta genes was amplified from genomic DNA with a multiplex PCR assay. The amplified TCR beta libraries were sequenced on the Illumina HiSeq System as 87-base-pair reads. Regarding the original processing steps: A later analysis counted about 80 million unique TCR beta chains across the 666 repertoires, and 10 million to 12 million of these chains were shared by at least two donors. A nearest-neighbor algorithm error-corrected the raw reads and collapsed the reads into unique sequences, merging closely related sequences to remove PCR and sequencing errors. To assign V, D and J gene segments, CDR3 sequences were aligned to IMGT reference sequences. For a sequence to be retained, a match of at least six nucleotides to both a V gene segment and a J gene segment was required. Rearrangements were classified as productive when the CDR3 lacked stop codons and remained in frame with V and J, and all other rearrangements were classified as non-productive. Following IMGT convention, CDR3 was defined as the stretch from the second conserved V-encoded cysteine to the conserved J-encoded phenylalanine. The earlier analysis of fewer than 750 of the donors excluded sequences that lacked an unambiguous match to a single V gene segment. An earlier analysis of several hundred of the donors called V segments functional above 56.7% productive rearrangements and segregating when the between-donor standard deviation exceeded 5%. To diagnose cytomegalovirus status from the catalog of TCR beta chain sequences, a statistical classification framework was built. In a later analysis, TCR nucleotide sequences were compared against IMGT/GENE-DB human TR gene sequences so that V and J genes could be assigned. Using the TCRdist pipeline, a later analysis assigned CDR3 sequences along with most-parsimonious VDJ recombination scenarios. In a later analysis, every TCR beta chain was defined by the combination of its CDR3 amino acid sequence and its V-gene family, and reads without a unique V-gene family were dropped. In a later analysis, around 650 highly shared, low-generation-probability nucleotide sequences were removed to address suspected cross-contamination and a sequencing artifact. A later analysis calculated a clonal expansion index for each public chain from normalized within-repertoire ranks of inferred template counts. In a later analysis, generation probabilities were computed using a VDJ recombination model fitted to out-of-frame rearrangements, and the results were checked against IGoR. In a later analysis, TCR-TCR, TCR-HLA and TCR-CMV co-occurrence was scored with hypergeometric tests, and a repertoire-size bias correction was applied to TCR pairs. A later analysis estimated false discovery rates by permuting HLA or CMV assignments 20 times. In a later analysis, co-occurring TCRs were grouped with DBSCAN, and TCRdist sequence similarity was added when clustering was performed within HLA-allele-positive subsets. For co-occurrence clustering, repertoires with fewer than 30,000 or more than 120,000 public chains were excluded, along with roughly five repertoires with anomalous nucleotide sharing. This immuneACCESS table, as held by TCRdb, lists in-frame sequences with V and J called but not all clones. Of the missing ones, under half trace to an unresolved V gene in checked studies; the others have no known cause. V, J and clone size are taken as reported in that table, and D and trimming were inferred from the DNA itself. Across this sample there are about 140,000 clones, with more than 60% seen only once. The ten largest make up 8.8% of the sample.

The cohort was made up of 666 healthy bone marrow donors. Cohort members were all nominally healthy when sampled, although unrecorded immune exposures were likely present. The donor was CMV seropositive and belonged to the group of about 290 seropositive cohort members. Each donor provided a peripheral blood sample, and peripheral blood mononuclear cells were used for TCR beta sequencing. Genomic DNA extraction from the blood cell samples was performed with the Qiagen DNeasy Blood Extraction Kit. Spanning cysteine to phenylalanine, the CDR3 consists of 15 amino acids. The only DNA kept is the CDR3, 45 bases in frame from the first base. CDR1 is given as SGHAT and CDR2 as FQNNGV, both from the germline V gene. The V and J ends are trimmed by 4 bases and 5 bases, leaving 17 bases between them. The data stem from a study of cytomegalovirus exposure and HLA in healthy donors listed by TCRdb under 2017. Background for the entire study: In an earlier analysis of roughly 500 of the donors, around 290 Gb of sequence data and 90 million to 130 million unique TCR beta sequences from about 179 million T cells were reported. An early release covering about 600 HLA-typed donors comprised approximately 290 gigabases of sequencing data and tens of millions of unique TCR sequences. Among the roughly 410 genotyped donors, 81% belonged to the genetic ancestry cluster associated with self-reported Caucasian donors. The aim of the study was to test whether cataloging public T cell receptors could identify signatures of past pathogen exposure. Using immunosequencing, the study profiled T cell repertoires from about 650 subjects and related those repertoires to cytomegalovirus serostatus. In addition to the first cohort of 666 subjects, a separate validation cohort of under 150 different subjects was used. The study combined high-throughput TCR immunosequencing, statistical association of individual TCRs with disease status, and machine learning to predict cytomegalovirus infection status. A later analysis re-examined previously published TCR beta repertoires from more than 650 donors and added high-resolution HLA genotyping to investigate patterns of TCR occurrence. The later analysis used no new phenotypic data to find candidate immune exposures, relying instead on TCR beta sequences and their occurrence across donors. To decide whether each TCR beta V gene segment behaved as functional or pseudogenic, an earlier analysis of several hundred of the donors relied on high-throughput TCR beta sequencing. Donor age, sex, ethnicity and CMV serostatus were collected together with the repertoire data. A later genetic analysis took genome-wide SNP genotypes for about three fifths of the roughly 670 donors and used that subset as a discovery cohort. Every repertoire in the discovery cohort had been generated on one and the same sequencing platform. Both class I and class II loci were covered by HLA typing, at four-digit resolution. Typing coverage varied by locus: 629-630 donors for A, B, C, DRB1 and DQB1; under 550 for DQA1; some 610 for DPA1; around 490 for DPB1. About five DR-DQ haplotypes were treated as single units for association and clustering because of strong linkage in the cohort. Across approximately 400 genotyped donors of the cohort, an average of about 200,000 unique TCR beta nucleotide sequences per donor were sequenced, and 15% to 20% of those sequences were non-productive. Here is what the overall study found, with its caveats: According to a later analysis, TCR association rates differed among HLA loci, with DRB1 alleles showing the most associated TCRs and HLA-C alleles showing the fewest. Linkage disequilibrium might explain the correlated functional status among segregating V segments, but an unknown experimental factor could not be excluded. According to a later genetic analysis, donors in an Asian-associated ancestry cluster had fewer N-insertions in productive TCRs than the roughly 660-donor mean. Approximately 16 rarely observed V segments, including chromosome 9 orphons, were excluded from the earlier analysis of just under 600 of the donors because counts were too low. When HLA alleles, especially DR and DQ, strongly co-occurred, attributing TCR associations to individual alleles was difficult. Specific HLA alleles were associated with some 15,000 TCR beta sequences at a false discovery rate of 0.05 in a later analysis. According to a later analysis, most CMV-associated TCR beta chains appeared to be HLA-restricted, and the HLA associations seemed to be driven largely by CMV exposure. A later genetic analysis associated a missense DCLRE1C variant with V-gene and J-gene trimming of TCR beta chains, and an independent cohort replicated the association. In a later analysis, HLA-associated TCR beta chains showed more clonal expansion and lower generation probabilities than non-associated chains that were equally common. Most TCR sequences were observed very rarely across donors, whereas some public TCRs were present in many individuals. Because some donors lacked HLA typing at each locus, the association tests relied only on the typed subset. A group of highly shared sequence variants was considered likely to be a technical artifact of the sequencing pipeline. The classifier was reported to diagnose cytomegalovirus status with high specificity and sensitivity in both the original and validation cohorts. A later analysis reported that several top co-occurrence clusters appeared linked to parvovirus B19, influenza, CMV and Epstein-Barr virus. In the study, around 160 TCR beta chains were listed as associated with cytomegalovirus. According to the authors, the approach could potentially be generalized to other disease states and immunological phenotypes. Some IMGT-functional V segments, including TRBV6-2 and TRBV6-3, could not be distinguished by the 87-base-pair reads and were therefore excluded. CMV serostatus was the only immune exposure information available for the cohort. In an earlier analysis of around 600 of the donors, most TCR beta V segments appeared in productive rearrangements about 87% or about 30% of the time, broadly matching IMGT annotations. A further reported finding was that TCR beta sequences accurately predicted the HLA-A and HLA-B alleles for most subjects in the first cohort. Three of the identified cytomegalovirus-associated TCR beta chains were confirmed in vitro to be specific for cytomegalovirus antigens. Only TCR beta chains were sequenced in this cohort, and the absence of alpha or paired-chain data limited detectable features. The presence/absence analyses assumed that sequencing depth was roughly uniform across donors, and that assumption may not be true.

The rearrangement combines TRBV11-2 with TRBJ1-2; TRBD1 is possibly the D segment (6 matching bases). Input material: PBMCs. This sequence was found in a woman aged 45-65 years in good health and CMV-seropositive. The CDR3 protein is CASSSFTGIVYGYTF. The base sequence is TGTGCCAGCAGCTCTTTTACAGGGATAGTTTATGGCTACACCTTC.